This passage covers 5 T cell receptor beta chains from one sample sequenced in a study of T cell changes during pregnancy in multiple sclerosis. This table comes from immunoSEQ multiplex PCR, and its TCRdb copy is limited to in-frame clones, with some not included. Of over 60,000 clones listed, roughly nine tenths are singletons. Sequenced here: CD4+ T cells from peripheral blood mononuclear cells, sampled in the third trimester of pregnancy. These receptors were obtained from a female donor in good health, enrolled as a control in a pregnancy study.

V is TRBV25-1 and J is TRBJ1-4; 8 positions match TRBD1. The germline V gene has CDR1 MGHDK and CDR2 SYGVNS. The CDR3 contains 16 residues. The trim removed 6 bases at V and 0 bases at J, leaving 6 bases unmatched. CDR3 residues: CASRRAGGPTNEKLFF. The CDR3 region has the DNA TGTGCCAGCAGGCGGGCAGGGGGCCCAACTAATGAAAAACTGTTTTTT.

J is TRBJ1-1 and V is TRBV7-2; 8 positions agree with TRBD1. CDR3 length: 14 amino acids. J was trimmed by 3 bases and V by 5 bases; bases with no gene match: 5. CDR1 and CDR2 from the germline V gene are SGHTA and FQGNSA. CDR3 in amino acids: CASSKDRAYTEAFF. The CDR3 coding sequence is TGTGCCAGCAGCAAGGACAGGGCGTACACTGAAGCTTTCTTT.

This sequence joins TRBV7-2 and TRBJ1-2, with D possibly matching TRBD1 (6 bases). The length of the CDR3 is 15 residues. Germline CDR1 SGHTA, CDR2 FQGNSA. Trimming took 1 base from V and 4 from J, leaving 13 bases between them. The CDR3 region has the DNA TGTGCCAGCAGCTTAGTCCAGGGGACATCCTATGGCTACACCTTC. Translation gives CASSLVQGTSYGYTF.

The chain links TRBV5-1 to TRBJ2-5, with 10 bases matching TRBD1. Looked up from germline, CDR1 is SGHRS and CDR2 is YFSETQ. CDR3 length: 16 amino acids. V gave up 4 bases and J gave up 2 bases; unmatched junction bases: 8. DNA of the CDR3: TGCGCCAGCAGCCTCCTAGGGACAGGGGTTCAAGAGACCCAGTACTTC. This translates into CASSLLGTGVQETQYF.

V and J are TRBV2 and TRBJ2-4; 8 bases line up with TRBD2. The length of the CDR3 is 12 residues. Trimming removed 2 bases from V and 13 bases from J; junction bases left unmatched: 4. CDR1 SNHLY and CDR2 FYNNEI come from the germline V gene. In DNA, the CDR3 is TGTGCCAGCAGTGAAACATCGGGGGGGCAGTACTTC. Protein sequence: CASSETSGGQYF.